A selection of T cell receptor beta chains follows, all from one sample in a study of blood T cell repertoires in COVID-19. Only in-frame clones appear in the TCRdb table, and some are missing; sequencing was by immunoSEQ multiplex PCR. The sample lists over 45,000 clones, roughly 82% occurring once. The sample comprised peripheral blood. Receptor source: a man in his forties or fifties with acute or convalescent COVID-19. The CDR3 runs from the conserved cysteine through the conserved F or W. Fields, in order: D gene, clone size, J gene, V gene, CDR3 protein, CDR3 DNA. A D gene is named only where the DNA matches it firmly. Some rows have no size entry. The others give once, few or many, or a class for an expanded clone.

. | . | TRBJ2-5 | TRBV21-1 | CASSAGTFFQETQYF | TGTGCCAGCAGCGCAGGGACATTCTTCCAAGAGACCCAGTACTTC
TRBD1 | . | TRBJ1-6 | TRBV6-1 | CASSGGKGDRVYSPLHF | TGTGCCAGCAGTGGGGGTAAGGGGGACAGGGTATATTCACCCCTCCACTTT
TRBD1 | . | TRBJ1-2 | TRBV6-6 | CASQTGTGGLWGYTF | TGTGCCAGCCAAACCGGGACAGGCGGACTATGGGGCTACACCTTC
. | . | TRBJ2-7 | TRBV5-4 | CASSLQGYEQYF | TGTGCCAGCAGCTTACAGGGCTACGAGCAGTACTTC
. | few | TRBJ2-7 | TRBV19 | CASRATGSSYEQYF | TGTGCCAGTAGGGCGACAGGATCTTCCTACGAGCAGTACTTC
. | few | TRBJ2-7 | TRBV6-1 | CASSKAHSYEQYF | TGTGCCAGCAGTAAAGCCCATTCCTACGAGCAGTACTTC
. | few | TRBJ1-2 | TRBV5-1 | CASSLGQLHNYGYTF | TGCGCCAGCAGCTTGGGACAGCTACACAACTATGGCTACACCTTC
. | . | TRBJ1-2 | TRBV30 | CAWVRGNYGYTF | TGTGCCTGGGTCCGGGGGAACTATGGCTACACCTTC
TRBD1 | . | TRBJ1-2 | TRBV18 | CASSPPGQRYGYTF | TGTGCCAGCTCACCGCCGGGACAGCGCTATGGCTACACCTTC
TRBD1 | . | TRBJ1-1 | TRBV2 | CASSPRTGRLNTEAFF | TGTGCCAGCAGTCCTAGGACAGGGCGGTTGAACACTGAAGCTTTCTTT
. | . | TRBJ1-1 | TRBV13 | CASSRGSRNTEAFF | TGTGCCAGCAGCCGAGGGAGTAGGAACACTGAAGCTTTCTTT
. | . | TRBJ1-6 | TRBV29-1 | CSVGDTAGGSPLHF | TGCAGCGTTGGGGACACCGCGGGTGGTTCACCCCTCCACTTT
. | . | TRBJ2-7 | TRBV6-5 | CASSIVGGSYEQYF | TGTGCCAGCAGTATCGTAGGCGGATCCTACGAGCAGTACTTC
. | . | TRBJ1-1 | TRBV7-9 | CASSMEGAATEAFF | TGTGCCAGCAGCATGGAAGGGGCTGCCACTGAAGCTTTCTTT
. | . | TRBJ1-1 | TRBV29-1 | CSVSRGDTEAFF | TGCAGCGTTTCCCGGGGAGACACTGAAGCTTTCTTT
. | . | TRBJ2-3 | TRBV6-2/TRBV6-3 | CASSQQGRWTDTQYF | TGTGCCAGCAGTCAACAGGGACGGTGGACAGATACGCAGTATTTT
. | once | TRBJ1-2 | TRBV2 | CASREAYQSYGYTF | TGTGCCAGCAGGGAGGCGTATCAGAGCTATGGCTACACCTTC
. | . | TRBJ2-1 | TRBV24-1 | CAASRGARNEQFF | TGTGCCGCTAGCCGGGGGGCGCGGAATGAGCAGTTCTTC
. | . | TRBJ2-2 | TRBV12-5 | CASGLIAAAAGELFF | TGTGCTAGTGGTTTGATCGCGGCAGCCGCCGGGGAGCTGTTTTTT
. | . | TRBJ1-1 | TRBV6-5 | CASSRGTEAFF | TGTGCCAGCAGCAGGGGCACTGAAGCTTTCTTT
TRBD2 | . | TRBJ2-5 | TRBV2 | CASSGLAGGETQYF | TGTGCCAGCAGTGGACTAGCGGGAGGAGAGACCCAGTACTTC
. | . | TRBJ1-5 | TRBV6-4 | CASSDTSGNQPQHF | TGTGCCAGCAGTGACACTTCAGGAAATCAGCCCCAGCATTTT
TRBD1 | . | TRBJ1-1 | TRBV6-2/TRBV6-3 | CASSYWGQGARGTEAFF | TGTGCCAGCAGTTACTGGGGACAGGGGGCTCGTGGGACTGAAGCTTTCTTT
TRBD1 | . | TRBJ2-2 | TRBV5-4 | CASSLVGGRGTTGELFF | TGTGCCAGCAGCTTGGTAGGTGGCAGGGGGACCACCGGGGAGCTGTTTTTT
TRBD2 | once | TRBJ2-3 | TRBV28 | CASSGRASGTDTQYF | TGTGCCAGCAGCGGCAGGGCTAGCGGAACAGATACGCAGTATTTT
. | . | TRBJ2-2 | TRBV2 | CASSGTGLNTGELFF | TGTGCCAGCAGTGGGACGGGATTGAACACCGGGGAGCTGTTTTTT
TRBD1 | . | TRBJ1-5 | TRBV2 | CASSGDRGRGQPQHF | TGTGCCAGCAGTGGTGACAGGGGCAGAGGTCAGCCCCAGCATTTT
TRBD1 | . | TRBJ1-1 | TRBV18 | CASSPAGTVNTEAFF | TGTGCCAGCTCACCAGCCGGGACAGTGAACACTGAAGCTTTCTTT
. | few | TRBJ1-2 | TRBV11-2 | CASSLESAANYGYTF | TGTGCCAGCAGCTTAGAATCGGCGGCCAACTATGGCTACACCTTC
TRBD1 | . | TRBJ2-7 | TRBV19 | CASSTSWTGVFHF | TGTGCCAGTAGTACCTCCTGGACAGGAGTATTTCACTTC
. | . | TRBJ2-3 | TRBV5-1 | CASSLALAGARADTQYF | TGCGCCAGCAGCTTGGCCTTGGCAGGGGCTCGGGCAGATACGCAGTATTTT
. | . | TRBJ2-7 | TRBV3-1/TRBV3-2 | CASSQSVSSYEQYF | TGTGCCAGCAGCCAGTCCGTCAGCTCCTACGAGCAGTACTTC
TRBD2 | . | TRBJ2-1 | TRBV5-6 | CASSLGLAEANEQFF | TGTGCCAGCAGCTTGGGACTAGCGGAGGCCAATGAGCAGTTCTTC
. | few | TRBJ1-1 | TRBV6-2/TRBV6-3 | CASSRDLQNTEAFF | TGTGCCAGCAGTAGGGACTTACAGAACACTGAAGCTTTCTTT
. | . | TRBJ1-2 | TRBV6-6 | CASSPRTDSRYGYTF | TGTGCCAGCAGCCCTCGGACGGACAGCCGCTATGGCTACACCTTC
. | . | TRBJ1-1 | TRBV20-1 | CSASSGDGISEAFF | TGCAGTGCTAGTAGCGGGGATGGAATTTCTGAAGCTTTCTTT
. | once | TRBJ2-2 | TRBV6-5 | CASLTGGAGAGELFF | TGTGCCAGCTTGACGGGGGGCGCGGGCGCCGGGGAGCTGTTTTTT
TRBD2 | . | TRBJ2-5 | TRBV10-2 | CASSEWTRVSETQYF | TGCGCCAGCAGTGAGTGGACTAGAGTTAGTGAGACCCAGTACTTC
. | . | TRBJ2-1 | TRBV28 | CATGLTYNEQFF | TGTGCCACGGGTCTGACCTACAATGAGCAGTTCTTC
TRBD1 | . | TRBJ1-2 | TRBV7-3 | CASSTDRAGGYTF | TGTGCCAGCAGCACGGACAGGGCTGGTGGCTACACCTTC
. | . | TRBJ1-4 | TRBV5-1 | CASSLFSGVSDEKLFF | TGCGCCAGCAGCTTGTTCTCGGGGGTGTCCGATGAAAAACTGTTTTTT
TRBD2 | . | TRBJ2-1 | TRBV3-1/TRBV3-2 | CASKTSGGHEQFF | TGTGCCAGCAAAACTAGCGGGGGCCATGAGCAGTTCTTC
. | . | TRBJ1-1 | TRBV27 | CASSLSPQNTEAFF | TGTGCCAGCAGTTTATCGCCACAGAACACTGAAGCTTTCTTT
. | . | TRBJ2-3 | TRBV5-1 | CASSLRQGADTQYF | TGCGCCAGCAGCTTGAGGCAAGGGGCAGATACGCAGTATTTT
. | . | TRBJ2-5 | TRBV6-6 | CASTQGETQYF | TGTGCCAGCACACAGGGTGAGACCCAGTACTTC